The 26 T cell receptor beta chains below were found in one sample sequenced in a study of blood T cells in healthy people across ages. The use of a sample-barcoded 5' primer and a J-beta primer mix characterized a second PCR of roughly 6 to 12 cycles. TCRdb reprocessed the 5' RACE reads via MiXCR and lists one record per CDR3 protein. The data show about 970,000 distinct CDR3 sequences, with about 51% seen just once and about 21% held by the top ten. Specimen: blood. All receptors come from a woman in her sixties in good health.

The chain uses TRBV25-1 and TRBJ1-2; D may be TRBD1 (5 bases). Trimming took 7 bases from V and 6 from J, leaving 27 bases between them. The CDR3 covers 17 residues. Germline V lookup: CDR1 MGHDK, CDR2 SYGVNS. The CDR3 protein is CASTDFTGGLEAHGYTF. The CDR3 region has the DNA TGTGCCAGCACAGACTTTACGGGGGGTCTTGAAGCACATGGCTACACCTTC.

The chain carries TRBV12-3 or TRBV12-4 and TRBJ1-5; D gene unclear. Trimming removed 7 bases from V and 3 bases from J, with 16 bases in between. The CDR3 totals 15 residues. The CDR3: CASTGVGFVNQPQHF. CDR3 DNA sequence: TGTGCCAGCACCGGAGTGGGGTTTGTCAATCAGCCCCAGCATTTT.

This clonotype appeared many times. The CDR3 DNA is TGCAGCGTTTTATGGACAGGGGCTAGAGTCTACACCTTC. This sequence encodes CSVLWTGARVYTF. The chain joins TRBV29-1 to TRBJ1-2, with 9 bases aligning to TRBD1. From germline, CDR1 is SQVTM and CDR2 ANQGSEA. The CDR3 totals 13 residues. V shed 5 bases and J 10 bases; nucleotides not matched to a gene: 11. The full variable domain, its missing parts supplied by reference TRBV29-1 and TRBJ1-2, is SAVISQKPSRDICQRGTSLTIQCQVDSQVTMMFWYRQQPGQSLTLIATANQGSEATYESGFVIDKFPISRPNLTFSTLTVSNMSPEDSSIYLCSVLWTGARVYTFGSGTRLTVV.

V gene TRBV7-8 combines with J gene TRBJ2-7; a possible D gene is TRBD2 (6 bases). Trimming removed 4 bases at V and 1 base at J, with 8 bases between. Germline-derived CDR1 and CDR2 are SGHVS and FQNEAQ. The CDR3 sequence is 13 residues long. In DNA, the CDR3 is TGTGCCAGCAGCTGGAGGGGATCCTACGAGCAGTACTTC. Amino acids: CASSWRGSYEQYF.

The CDR3 here is CSARDLSGAYNEQFF. DNA of the CDR3: TGCAGTGCTAGAGATCTGTCCGGAGCCTACAATGAGCAGTTCTTC. V usage is TRBV20-1 and J usage is TRBJ2-1; D gene uncertain. The germline V and J ends were trimmed by 0 bases and 2 bases, with 11 bases remaining between them. Germline V gene data show CDR1 as DFQATT and CDR2 as SNEGSKA (reference sequence). The CDR3 runs to 15 residues.

J is TRBJ2-7 and V is TRBV12-3 or TRBV12-4; D gene unclear. V lost 3 bases and J 6 bases, leaving 9 bases between the germline ends. The CDR3 runs to 12 residues. The CDR3 region has the DNA TGTGCCAGCAGTTTGTCCAGCATCGAGCAGTACTTC. Translated, it gives CASSLSSIEQYF.

This clonotype was recorded a few times. The chain carries TRBV28 and TRBJ2-6, with D hard to call. Between the trimmed V and J ends, which lost 3 bases and 4 bases, there was a span of 19 bases. The CDR3 has 18 residues. CDR1 is MDHEN and CDR2 is SYDVKM in the germline V gene. This chain's CDR3 is CASSFGGEGSLGANVLTF. CDR3 DNA sequence: TGTGCCAGCAGTTTCGGCGGAGAAGGCTCTCTGGGGGCCAACGTCCTGACTTTC.

The sample holds a few counts of this clonotype. The chain recombines TRBV4-3 with TRBJ2-7; no definite D call. The CDR3 spans 13 residues. CDR1 is LGHNA, CDR2 YSLEER, per germline. Trimming pared 3 bases from V and 2 bases from J, leaving 8 bases between. The CDR3 DNA reads TGCGCCAGCAGCCAGAGGATTACCTACGAGCAGTACTTC. Protein product: CASSQRITYEQYF.

This chain connects TRBV14 to TRBJ1-5; D not certain. V was pared by 0 bases and J by 5 bases, with 5 bases between. CDR1 and CDR2 (germline): SGHDN, FVKESK. The CDR3 is 13 amino acids. CDR3 loop: CASSQDHHQPQHF. The DNA for the CDR3 is TGTGCCAGCAGCCAAGATCATCATCAGCCCCAGCATTTT.

This chain uses TRBV20-1 with TRBJ1-6; D gene unclear. Germline-derived CDR1 and CDR2 are DFQATT and SNEGSKA (reference sequence). This CDR3 has 9 amino acids. The V and J ends lost 6 bases and 9 bases respectively, with 3 bases between them. The CDR3 DNA reads as TGCAGTGCGGTTTCACCCCTCCACTTT. Protein product: CSAVSPLHF.

A few counts support this clonotype. V is TRBV21-1 and J is TRBJ1-2; TRBD1, the table's D call, was not compared with the DNA. TRBV21-1 is given as a pseudogene. The CDR3 runs 15 residues. The CDR3 region is CASSVSGGHLYGYTF. The CDR3 DNA reads as TGTGCCAGCAGCGTCAGTGGGGGCCACCTCTATGGCTACACCTTC.

V and J are TRBV20-1 and TRBJ2-6; D unclear. Germline assignment: CDR1 DFQATT and CDR2 SNEGSKA (reference sequence). V dropped 2 bases and J dropped 0 bases, with 5 bases sitting between them. The CDR3 runs 14 residues. This CDR3 reads CSARINSGANVLTF. As DNA, the CDR3 is TGCAGTGCTAGAATAAACTCTGGGGCCAACGTCCTGACTTTC.

CDR3 in DNA: TGTGCCAGCAGCCACTCTCAGCTGGATACGCAGTATTTT. Translating gives CASSHSQLDTQYF. This chain links TRBV27 with TRBJ2-3, with no clear D. Germline CDR1 MNHEY, CDR2 SMNVEV (reference sequence). CDR3 length equals 13 residues. Deletions cut 6 bases from V and 6 bases from J, with 13 bases between.

This clonotype was counted many times. This chain connects TRBV7-2 to TRBJ2-5; D unresolved. The V end lost 3 bases, the J end lost 5 bases, and 4 bases lay between the germline ends. Germline V gene lookup returns CDR1 SGHTA and CDR2 FQGNSA. The CDR3 contains 11 residues. CDR3 protein: CASSFYETQYF. In DNA, the CDR3 is TGTGCCAGCAGCTTCTACGAGACCCAGTACTTC. The variable domain in full, completed from reference TRBV7-2 and TRBJ2-5, reads GAGVSQSPSNKVTEKGKDVELRCDPISGHTALYWYRQSLGQGLEFLIYFQGNSAPDKSGLPSDRFSAERTGGSVSTLTIQRTQQEDSAVYLCASSFYETQYFGPGTRLLVL.

J is TRBJ1-2 and V is TRBV20-1; D remains ambiguous. The CDR3 runs to 11 residues. The germline CDR1 and CDR2 sequences are DFQATT and SNEGSKA (reference sequence). V gave up 8 bases and J gave up 2 bases, with 9 bases separating them. CDR3 protein: CSSSGNYGYTF. The DNA of the CDR3 is TGCAGTAGTTCGGGGAACTATGGCTACACCTTC.

The rearrangement joins TRBV7-2 to TRBJ2-3, with unresolved D. CDR1 is SGHTA and CDR2 is FQGNSA in the germline V gene. This CDR3 spans 15 amino acids. V lost 1 base and J lost 1, with 9 bases in between. This CDR3 is CASSLGLGGTDTQYF. DNA for the CDR3: TGTGCCAGCAGCTTAGGATTGGGCGGCACAGATACGCAGTATTTT.

This clonotype appeared a few times. V is TRBV6-1 and J is TRBJ2-4; D is unclear. The closer fit of TRBJ2-7 to the DNA end suggests the J call may be wrong. The CDR3 loop spans 12 amino acids. Germline CDR1 and CDR2: MNHNS and SASEGT. CDR3 sequence (DNA): TGTGCCAGCAACCCCGGATCCTACGAGCAGTACTTC. It translates to CASNPGSYEQYF.

This clonotype has a handful of counts. V usage is TRBV4-2 and J usage is TRBJ1-4, with TRBD1 as a possible D gene (5 bases). Germline V gene sequence: CDR1 LGHNA, CDR2 YNFKEQ. The CDR3 is 14 residues long. The V and J ends lost 0 bases and 8 bases respectively, with 10 bases between them. The CDR3 DNA is TGTGCCAGCAGCCAAGAAGGGGCAGGAGAAAAACTGTTTTTT. Its protein product is CASSQEGAGEKLFF.

The table lists this clonotype with a few counts. The gene calls are TRBV6-2 or TRBV6-3 and TRBJ1-5; 8 bases are shared with TRBD1. V was pared by 5 bases and J by 7 bases, with 4 bases of the junction left unmatched. Germline V gene lookup returns CDR1 MNHEY and CDR2 SVGEGT. CDR3 length equals 13 residues. CDR3 protein: CASSRQGSQPQHF. Here the CDR3 DNA reads TGTGCCAGCAGTCGACAGGGGAGCCAGCCCCAGCATTTT.

The chain couples TRBV7-2 to TRBJ2-7; D is uncertain. CDR1 is SGHTA, CDR2 FQGNSA, per germline. CDR3 length: 13 amino acids. V shed 1 base and J shed 0 bases, with 4 bases lying between them. CDR3 residues: CASSLEFSYEQYF. Written as DNA, the CDR3 is TGTGCCAGCAGCTTAGAGTTCTCCTACGAGCAGTACTTC.

This clonotype was seen only a few times. The gene calls are TRBV12-3 or TRBV12-4 and TRBJ2-5, with D unclear. The CDR3 is made up of 13 amino acids. The V end lost 5 bases, the J end lost 5 bases, and 12 bases lay between the germline ends. CDR3 DNA sequence: TGTGCCAGCAGTCCCGGGCCGGCGGAGACCCAGTACTTC. Protein: CASSPGPAETQYF.

This clonotype occurred a few times. This sequence joins TRBV29-1 and TRBJ2-1; 7 nucleotides align to TRBD1. With 7 bases clipped from V and 4 bases from J, the junction kept 7 bases outside the gene matches. Germline CDR1 and CDR2: SQVTM and ANQGSEA. The CDR3 loop spans 13 amino acids. In DNA form, the CDR3 reads TGCAGCGCACCGGGACAGCGTTACAATGAGCAGTTCTTC. This gives the protein CSAPGQRYNEQFF.

This chain uses TRBV29-1 with TRBJ2-1; 7 nucleotides match TRBD2. The germline gives CDR1 SQVTM, CDR2 ANQGSEA. The ends lost 4 bases at V and 3 bases at J; junction bases unmatched: 3. This CDR3 region has 13 residues. Here the CDR3 reads CSVGRESYNEQFF. The CDR3 coding sequence is TGCAGCGTTGGGCGGGAGAGCTACAATGAGCAGTTCTTC.

This clonotype has a handful of counts. This chain uses TRBV6-5 with TRBJ2-5; the D gene is possibly TRBD2 (6 bases). Germline CDR1 is MNHEY and CDR2 is SVGAGI. CDR3 size: 13 residues. Trimming stripped 5 bases from V and 3 bases from J, with 10 bases between. The CDR3 DNA reads as TGTGCCAGCAGTGTGACTAGAGAAGAGACCCAGTACTTC. Its protein is CASSVTREETQYF.

There are a few counts of this clonotype. The chain carries TRBV5-1 and TRBJ2-1, with TRBD2 identical over 14 bases. The junction had 4 bases not matched to a gene; V was cut back by 0 bases and J by 8 bases. The germline CDR1 and CDR2 sequences are SGHRS and YFSETQ. CDR3 size: 16 residues. CDR3 region: CASSLEGTSGRDEQFF. As DNA, the CDR3 is TGCGCCAGCAGCTTGGAGGGGACTAGCGGGAGAGATGAGCAGTTCTTC.

The chain joins TRBV5-1 to TRBJ1-6, with 10 bases aligning to TRBD1. The V segment lost 4 bases and the J segment 7 bases; nucleotides outside the gene matches: 5. This CDR3 contains 15 residues. CDR1 is SGHRS and CDR2 is YFSETQ in the germline V gene. CDR3 bases: TGCGCCAGCAGCCCCGGGACAGGGGTCAATTCACCCCTCCACTTT. Its protein product is CASSPGTGVNSPLHF.